The clone carrying this T cell receptor beta chain was counted many times. The antigen remains unidentified. The data were taken from a study of blood T cells in healthy people across ages. Whole-study findings and limits: Whereas aged donors had fewer naive CD4+ cells, long-lived donors had more of them and higher diversity. Naive T cell percentage strongly correlated with TCR beta diversity. Not knowing donor CMV status may have confounded expanded clonotype changes.

Germline lookup yields CDR1 SEHNR and CDR2 FQNEAQ (reference sequence). Unmatched junction bases numbered 13, after V lost 5 bases and J lost 4 bases. The CDR3 has 16 residues. Isolated PBMCs totaled at least 7 million in each sample. A J-beta primer mix and a sample-barcoded 5' primer were used in a second PCR of about 7 to 11 cycles. TCRdb re-derived calls from the 5' RACE reads in MiXCR, one entry per CDR3 protein. Of under 1,000,000 distinct CDR3 sequences in the sample, 35% to 50% are singletons; the top ten hold roughly 18%. The rearrangement uses TRBV7-9 and TRBJ2-7, with 8 bases fitting TRBD1. The sequencing sample was made of blood. This clonotype was sampled from an elderly man in good health. CDR3 sequence reads: CASSHKPGQEMYEQYF. CDR3 DNA: TGTGCCAGCAGCCATAAACCGGGACAGGAAATGTACGAGCAGTACTTC.